This TCR beta chain was sequenced during a study of blood T cell repertoires in COVID-19. Study overall: Donors in the United States, Italy and Spain gave samples during acute or convalescent COVID-19. PBMCs, B-cell-depleted T cells, or T cells were the source of the cDNA or gDNA that made up the material.

How the authors handled the data: Amplification from reference gene primers served as the basis for estimated nucleated cell counts. Produced via immunoSEQ multiplex PCR; TCRdb's table is partial and in-frame only. V and J calls and clone size are copied from that table; D and trimming were computed from the DNA. The table records around 27,000 clones, approximately 80% of them present only once. This clone appeared a single time. The CDR3 is 13 residues long. Germline assignment: CDR1 SGHDT and CDR2 YYEEEE. Trimming took 3 bases from V and 3 from J, leaving 7 bases between them. This sequence originates from a man aged 65 to 79 with active COVID-19. Sequencing was performed on peripheral blood. The V call is TRBV5-6, the J call TRBJ2-1; D perhaps matches TRBD2 (5 bases). CDR3 DNA sequence: TGTGCCAGCAGCTCTACTAGCTACAATGAGCAGTTCTTC. This codes for CASSSTSYNEQFF.